The 6 T cell receptor beta chains listed next were all sequenced from one sample in a study of cytomegalovirus exposure and HLA in healthy donors. It was with 60 Vbeta and 13 Jbeta primers that the PCR ran. Clones were read by immunoSEQ multiplex PCR, and TCRdb kept only the in-frame ones, dropping some. The clone table shows about 67,000 clones, with the ten largest holding about 4.5%. Sequencing used PBMCs. All receptors come from a middle-aged woman in good health and CMV-seropositive.

The chain is built from TRBV9 and TRBJ1-1, with D possibly TRBD1 on 6 matching bases. Trimming took 3 bases from V and 2 from J, leaving 8 bases between them. The germline V gene has CDR1 SGDLS and CDR2 YYNGEE. This CDR3 region has 13 residues. The CDR3 nucleotides are TGTGCCAGCAGCGGACAGGCCAACACTGAAGCTTTCTTT. Translating it yields CASSGQANTEAFF.

This chain connects TRBV7-2 to TRBJ1-1, with 7 nucleotides matching TRBD1. The CDR3 spans 17 residues. Trimming cost V 3 bases and J 1 base; bases outside gene matches: 11. Germline values: CDR1 SGHTA, CDR2 FQGNSA. CDR3 DNA: TGTGCCAGCAGCTTGAGGAGGGGGCAAACGCAGAACACTGAAGCTTTCTTT. As protein: CASSLRRGQTQNTEAFF.

V gene TRBV27 combines with J gene TRBJ2-1; D gene unclear. With 10 bases removed from V and 12 bases from J, the gap between germline ends came to 16 bases. Germline values: CDR1 MNHEY, CDR2 SMNVEV (reference sequence). CDR3 length: 11 residues. CDR3 amino acids: CATRSGVRQFF. The DNA for the CDR3 is TGTGCCACCCGGTCGGGTGTTCGGCAGTTCTTC.

This sequence joins TRBV7-6 and TRBJ1-5; TRBD1 aligns across 10 bases. Germline-derived CDR1 and CDR2 are SGHVS and FNYEAQ. The trim removed 5 bases at V and 4 bases at J, leaving 11 bases unmatched. The CDR3 runs 17 residues. For the CDR3, the DNA is TGTGCCAGCAGCCCAGGGGGACAGGGGAAGTCAAATCAGCCCCAGCATTTT. Translating it yields CASSPGGQGKSNQPQHF.

The chain has TRBV27 and TRBJ2-3; 8 positions match TRBD1. This CDR3 has 10 amino acids. V gave up 6 bases and J gave up 12 bases; unmatched junction bases: 2. Germline V gene lookup returns CDR1 MNHEY and CDR2 SMNVEV (reference sequence). As DNA, the CDR3 is TGTGCCAGCAGGGACAGGGAACAGTATTTT. It specifies CASRDREQYF.

J is TRBJ2-5 and V is TRBV2, with 10 bases matching TRBD2. There are 15 residues in the CDR3. Germline values: CDR1 SNHLY, CDR2 FYNNEI. The junction had 4 bases not matched to a gene; V was cut back by 2 bases and J by 4 bases. The CDR3 region has the DNA TGTGCCAGCAGTGAATTAGCGGGGGGCCCAGAGACCCAGTACTTC. Translated, it gives CASSELAGGPETQYF.